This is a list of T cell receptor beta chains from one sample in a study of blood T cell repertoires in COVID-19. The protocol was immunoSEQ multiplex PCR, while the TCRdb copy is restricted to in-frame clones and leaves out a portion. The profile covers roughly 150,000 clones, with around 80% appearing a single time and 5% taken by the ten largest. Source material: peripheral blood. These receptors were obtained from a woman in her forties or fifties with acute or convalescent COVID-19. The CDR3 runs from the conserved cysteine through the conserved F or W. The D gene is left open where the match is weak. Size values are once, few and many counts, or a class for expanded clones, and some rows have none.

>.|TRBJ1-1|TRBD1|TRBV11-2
TGTGCCAGCAGCTCCACTACAGGGGATAACACTGAAGCTTTCTTT
CASSSTTGDNTEAFF
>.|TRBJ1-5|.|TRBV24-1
TGTGCCACCAGTGACCGAGCAGGTCCCCATCAGCCCCAGCATTTT
CATSDRAGPHQPQHF
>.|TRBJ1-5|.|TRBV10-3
TGTGCCACTCAGGGAGGGGGGAGCAATCAGCCCCAGCATTTT
CATQGGGSNQPQHF
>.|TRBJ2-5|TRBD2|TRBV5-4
TGTGCCAGCAGTCCGGGGGGGCCCCACCAAGAGACCCAGTACTTC
CASSPGGPHQETQYF
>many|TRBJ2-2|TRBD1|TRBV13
TGTGCCAGCAGCTTACCAGGGGGGAACACCGGGGAGCTGTTTTTT
CASSLPGGNTGELFF
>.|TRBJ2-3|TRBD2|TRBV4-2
TGTGCCAGCAGCCCGCGCGGGAGCCCCAATACGCAGTATTTT
CASSPRGSPNTQYF
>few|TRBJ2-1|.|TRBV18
TGTGCCAGCTCACTAAATCGGGCGGCCAACGGGGATGAGCAGTTCTTC
CASSLNRAANGDEQFF
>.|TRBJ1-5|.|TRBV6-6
TGTGCCAGCAGTTACACCCGTGGACAGAGCAATCAGCCCCAGCATTTT
CASSYTRGQSNQPQHF
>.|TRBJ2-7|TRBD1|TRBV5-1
TGCGCCAGCAGCTTTTGGCAGGGGGCCTCCTACGAGCAGTACTTC
CASSFWQGASYEQYF
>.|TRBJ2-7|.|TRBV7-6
TGTGCCAGCAGCTTAGAGACTCGCTCCTACGAGCAGTACTTC
CASSLETRSYEQYF
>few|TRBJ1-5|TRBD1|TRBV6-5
TGTGCCAGCAAACCCGACAGGGGGCTTCAGCCCCAGCATTTT
CASKPDRGLQPQHF
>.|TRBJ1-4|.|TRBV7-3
TGTGCCAGCAGCGAGGGAAGGGATCGAAATGAAAAACTGTTTTTT
CASSEGRDRNEKLFF
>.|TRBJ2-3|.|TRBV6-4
TGTGCCAGCAGTACCAGGGTAAAGGATACGCAGTATTTT
CASSTRVKDTQYF
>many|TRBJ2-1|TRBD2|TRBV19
TGTGCCAGTAGCCGACTAGCGTCTAGCTCCTACAATGAGCAGTTCTTC
CASSRLASSSYNEQFF
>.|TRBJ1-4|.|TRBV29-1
TGCAGCGTTTTAGCGGGGGAAAAACTGTTTTTT
CSVLAGEKLFF
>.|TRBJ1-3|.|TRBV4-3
TGCGCCAGCAGCCAAGTCCCCCTAGGGGCGACCTCTGGAAACACCATATATTTT
CASSQVPLGATSGNTIYF
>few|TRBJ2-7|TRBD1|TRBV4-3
TGCGCCAGCAGCCAGACCGGGACAGCTTACGAGCAGTACTTC
CASSQTGTAYEQYF
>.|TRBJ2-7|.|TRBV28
TGTGCCAGCAGACGGAGCGCGGGGACAGCCCGAACGTGGCAGTACTTC
CASRRSAGTARTWQYF
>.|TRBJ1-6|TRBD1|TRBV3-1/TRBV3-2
TGTGCCAGCAGCCAATCGGGACAGCATAATTCACCCCTCCACTTT
CASSQSGQHNSPLHF
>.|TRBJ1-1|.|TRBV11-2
TGTGCCAGCAGCTTAACCAACACGAACACTGAAGCTTTCTTT
CASSLTNTNTEAFF
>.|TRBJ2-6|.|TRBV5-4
TGTGCCAGCAGCAAATCACAGGAGAGCTCTGGGGCCAACGTCCTGACTTTC
CASSKSQESSGANVLTF
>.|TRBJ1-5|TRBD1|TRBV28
TGTGCCAGCAAGGCAGGGGGCTCTTATAGCAATCAGCCCCAGCATTTT
CASKAGGSYSNQPQHF
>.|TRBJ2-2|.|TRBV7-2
TGTGCCAGCAGCTCCGGACTGTTCACCGGGGAGCTGTTTTTT
CASSSGLFTGELFF
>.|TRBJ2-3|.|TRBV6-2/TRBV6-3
TGTGCCAGCAGCCTCTCTAATACGCAGTATTTT
CASSLSNTQYF
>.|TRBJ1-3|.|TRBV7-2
TGTGCCAGCAGCTCCCGACAGGCCAGCTCTGGAAACACCATATATTTT
CASSSRQASSGNTIYF
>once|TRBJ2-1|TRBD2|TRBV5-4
TGTGCCAGCAGCCTCCGCGGGGGGAATGAGCAGTTCTTC
CASSLRGGNEQFF
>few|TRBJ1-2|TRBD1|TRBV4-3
TGCGCCAGCAGCCAAGTCGACAGGGTTGAGAGCTATGGCTACACCTTC
CASSQVDRVESYGYTF
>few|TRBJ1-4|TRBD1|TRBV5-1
TGCGCCAGCGGGGACAGGGAAAAACTGTTTTTT
CASGDREKLFF
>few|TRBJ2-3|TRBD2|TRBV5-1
TGCGCCAGCAGCGCCGAAGCGGGGGGGGGCACAGATACGCAGTATTTT
CASSAEAGGGTDTQYF
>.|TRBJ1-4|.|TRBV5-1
TGCGCCAGCAAGGTTGGCAGACCAGCGAGTAATGAAAAACTGTTTTTT
CASKVGRPASNEKLFF
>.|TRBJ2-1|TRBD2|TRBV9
TGTGCCAGCAGCGTAGGACTAGCGGGGGGGCAAGGGCAGTTCTTC
CASSVGLAGGQGQFF
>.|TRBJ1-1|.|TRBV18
TGTGCCAGCTCACCACCGACTTCGGGGGGGAACACTGAAGCTTTCTTT
CASSPPTSGGNTEAFF
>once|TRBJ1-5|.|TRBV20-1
TGCAGTGCTAGTCTACAGGGAAATCAGCCCCAGCATTTT
CSASLQGNQPQHF
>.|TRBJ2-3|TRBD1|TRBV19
TGTGCCAGTAGGGCAGGGGGCGTTGCAGATACGCAGTATTTT
CASRAGGVADTQYF
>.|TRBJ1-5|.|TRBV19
TGTGCCAGTAGCCGCGAAGCAGGTCAGCCCCAGCATTTT
CASSREAGQPQHF
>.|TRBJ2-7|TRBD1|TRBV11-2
TGTGCCAGCAGCTTAGAGGGACAGGTCGGATCCTACGAGCAGTACTTC
CASSLEGQVGSYEQYF
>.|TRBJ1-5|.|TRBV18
TGTGCCAGCTCACCGGGGCAATATAGCAATCAGCCCCAGCATTTT
CASSPGQYSNQPQHF
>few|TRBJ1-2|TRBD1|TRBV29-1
TGCAGCGTTGAAGGCTATCCGGGACAGAACTATGGCTACACCTTC
CSVEGYPGQNYGYTF
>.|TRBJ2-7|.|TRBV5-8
TGTGCCAGCAGCCAATACGAGCAGTACTTC
CASSQYEQYF
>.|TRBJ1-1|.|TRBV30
TGTGCCTGGAGTGTGGAGATGAACACTGAAGCTTTCTTT
CAWSVEMNTEAFF
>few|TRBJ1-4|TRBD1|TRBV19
TGTGCCAGTAGTACCCGGGACAGGGGGACGGGCGGAGAAAAACTGTTTTTT
CASSTRDRGTGGEKLFF
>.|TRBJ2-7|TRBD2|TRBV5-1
TGCGCCAGCAGCTTGGATCCTAGCGGCTCCTACGAGCAGTACTTC
CASSLDPSGSYEQYF
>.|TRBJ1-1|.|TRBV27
TGTGCCAGCAGTACTCTAACGGGGAACACTGAAGCTTTCTTT
CASSTLTGNTEAFF
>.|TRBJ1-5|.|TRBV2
TGTGCCAGCAGTAGACAGGAGGATCAGCCCCAGCATTTT
CASSRQEDQPQHF
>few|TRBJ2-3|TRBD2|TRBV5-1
TGCGCCAGCAGCTTGGCGGTGCGGGGGAGCACAGATACGCAGTATTTT
CASSLAVRGSTDTQYF
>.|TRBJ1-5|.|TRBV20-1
TGCAGTGCTAGCTCTACCGGGCCCCAGCATTTT
CSASSTGPQHF
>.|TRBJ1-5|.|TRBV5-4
TGTGCCAGCAGCTCGGGGGGTGGAGACCAGCCCCAGCATTTT
CASSSGGGDQPQHF
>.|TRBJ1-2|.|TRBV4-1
TGCGCCAGCAGCCAAGATCAGGGGCCCTATGGCTACACCTTC
CASSQDQGPYGYTF
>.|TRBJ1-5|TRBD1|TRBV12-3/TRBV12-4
TGTGCCAGCAGCTTTTTGACAGGGGGGTTGCATTTT
CASSFLTGGLHF
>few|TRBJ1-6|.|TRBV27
TGTGCCAGCAGACCCTCCGTGGCTAGGGGCTCCTATAATTCACCCCTCCACTTT
CASRPSVARGSYNSPLHF
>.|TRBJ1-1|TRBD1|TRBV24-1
TGTGCCACCAGTGATTTGTGGGGACAGATGAACACTGAAGCTTTCTTT
CATSDLWGQMNTEAFF
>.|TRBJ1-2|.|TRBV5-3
TGTGCCAGAAGCTTGGTGCCACAACTACCCGGCTACACCTTC
CARSLVPQLPGYTF
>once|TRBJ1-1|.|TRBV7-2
TGTGCCAGCAGCTTACAGGGTGACACTGAAGCTTTCTTT
CASSLQGDTEAFF
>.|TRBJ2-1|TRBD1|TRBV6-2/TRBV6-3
TGTGCCAGCAGTTCCGGACAGGGGGCAGCGAGTGAGCAGTTCTTC
CASSSGQGAASEQFF
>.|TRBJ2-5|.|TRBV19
TGTGCCAGTAGTATCCCCGGACTCCAAGAGACCCAGTACTTC
CASSIPGLQETQYF
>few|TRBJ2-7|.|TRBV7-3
TGTGCCAGCAGCCAGGAACAGTCAGGCGAGCAGTACTTC
CASSQEQSGEQYF
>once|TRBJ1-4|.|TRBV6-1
TGTGCCAGCAGTGAGGCGAGGGGGGGGAGGACTAATGAAAAACTGTTTTTT
CASSEARGGRTNEKLFF
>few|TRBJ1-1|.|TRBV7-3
TGTGCCAGCAGCTCAGGACAGCCGAACACTGAAGCTTTCTTT
CASSSGQPNTEAFF
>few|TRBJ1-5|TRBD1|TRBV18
TGTGCCAGCGCCACTACAGGGGACCAGCCCCAGCATTTT
CASATTGDQPQHF
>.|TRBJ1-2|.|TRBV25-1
TGTGCCAGCAGTGAACTAAGGGAGGAAGGCTACACCTTC
CASSELREEGYTF